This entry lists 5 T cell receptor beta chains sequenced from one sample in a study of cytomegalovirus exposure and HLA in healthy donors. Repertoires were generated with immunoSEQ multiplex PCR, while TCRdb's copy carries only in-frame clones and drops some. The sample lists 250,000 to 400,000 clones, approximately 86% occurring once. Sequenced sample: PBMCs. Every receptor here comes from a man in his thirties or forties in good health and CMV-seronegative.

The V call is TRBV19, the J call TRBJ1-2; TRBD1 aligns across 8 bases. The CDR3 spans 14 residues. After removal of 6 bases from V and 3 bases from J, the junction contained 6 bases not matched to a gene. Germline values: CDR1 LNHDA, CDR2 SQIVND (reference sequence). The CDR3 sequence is CASSPDRGDYGYTF. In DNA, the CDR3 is TGTGCCAGTAGCCCCGACAGGGGCGACTATGGCTACACCTTC.

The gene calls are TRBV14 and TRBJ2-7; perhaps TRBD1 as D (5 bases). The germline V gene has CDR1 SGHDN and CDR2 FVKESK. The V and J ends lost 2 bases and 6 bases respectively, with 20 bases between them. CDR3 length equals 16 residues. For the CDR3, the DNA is TGTGCCAGCAGCCAACCGAACAGGCTTAAGTCTCTCGAGCAGTACTTC. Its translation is CASSQPNRLKSLEQYF.

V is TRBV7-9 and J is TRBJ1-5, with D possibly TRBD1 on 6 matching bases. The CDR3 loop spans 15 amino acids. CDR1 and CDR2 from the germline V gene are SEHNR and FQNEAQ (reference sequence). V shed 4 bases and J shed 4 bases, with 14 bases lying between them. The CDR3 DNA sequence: TGTGCCAGCAGCTCAGCGGACAGCCCTAATCAGCCCCAGCATTTT. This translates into CASSSADSPNQPQHF.

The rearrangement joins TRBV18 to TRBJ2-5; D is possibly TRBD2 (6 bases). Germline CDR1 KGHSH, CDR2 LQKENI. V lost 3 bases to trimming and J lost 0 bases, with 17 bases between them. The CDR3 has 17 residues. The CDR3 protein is CASSPPRGRPDQETQYF. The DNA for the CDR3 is TGTGCCAGCTCACCCCCCAGAGGGAGGCCCGACCAAGAGACCCAGTACTTC.

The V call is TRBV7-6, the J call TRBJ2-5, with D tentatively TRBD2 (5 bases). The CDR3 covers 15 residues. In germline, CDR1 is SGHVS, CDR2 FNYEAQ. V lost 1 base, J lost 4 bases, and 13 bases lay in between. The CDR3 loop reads CASSLGSTAGETQYF. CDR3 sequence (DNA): TGTGCCAGCAGCTTAGGAAGTACCGCGGGAGAGACCCAGTACTTC.